This TCR beta chain was observed in a study of Graves' ophthalmopathy and Graves' hyperthyroidism. Study-level points and caveats: In separating ophthalmopathy from stable hyperthyroidism, a 13-signature model achieved 85% to 90% sensitivity and around 80% specificity.

Other autoimmune diseases, uncontrolled infections, pregnancy or lactation ruled patients out of participation. This clonotype was seen repeatedly, ten times or more. As yet, its antigen is unknown. RNA transcripts served as template for amplifying TCR beta CDR3 sequences. HTBI primers primed a first-round RT-PCR, and a second-round multiplex PCR followed. TCRdb processed the multiplex PCR reads anew with MiXCR; each CDR3 protein has one entry. The sample yields approximately 1.2 million distinct CDR3 sequences, approximately 35% seen once. V was pared by 6 bases and J by 0 bases, with 8 bases of the junction left unmatched. The CDR3 contains 15 residues.

The chain links TRBV12-3 or TRBV12-4 to TRBJ2-7; 7 bases match TRBD2. What was sequenced was peripheral blood or thyroid tissue (not recorded which). The receptor was derived from an adult man with Graves' hyperthyroidism. The DNA of the CDR3 is TGTGCCAGCAGCCCATTAGGGAGGGCCTCCTACGAGCAGTACTTC. Translation gives CASSPLGRASYEQYF.